This T cell receptor beta chain stems from a study of glioma-infiltrating T cells after dendritic cell vaccination (dated by TCRdb to about 2016). Study-level background: A cohort of roughly 15 glioblastoma patients from Phase I and II dendritic cell vaccination trials was included, of whom 9 were newly diagnosed and 6 had recurrent disease. To make the vaccine, monocyte-derived dendritic cells were cultured for under eight days with IL-4 and GM-CSF and then pulsed overnight with autologous tumor lysate. Each patient was given three intradermal dendritic cell vaccine injections, spaced two weeks apart, in the arm below the axilla. In glioblastoma patients vaccinated with dendritic cells, deep sequencing of TCR beta CDR3 regions served to measure the amount of tumor-infiltrating lymphocytes and to compare repertoires between tumor and blood. Between 2003 and 2012, patients were given autologous tumor lysate-pulsed dendritic cell vaccination. Survival after dendritic cell vaccination was correlated with TCR sequencing metrics, including TIL content and tumor-blood repertoire overlap.

Study-wide findings and limitations: The cohort was small and heterogeneous, only a few patients had full blood and tumor sets, and even fewer had initial-recurrent tumor pairs. No direct relationship between TCR clonality and survival was found, suggesting a diverse polyclonal response may matter. The response model built on TCR overlap across three groups was characterized as speculative, with prospective validation still needed. Higher estimated pretreatment TIL content predicted longer time to progression and overall survival after dendritic cell vaccination.

The immunoSEQ assay amplified TCRB CDR3 regions from roughly 2 micrograms of genomic DNA, or from all available DNA when less than that amount was available. The multiplex PCR employed 60 forward primers targeting TCR V beta segments and 13 reverse primers targeting J beta segments. Synthetic control templates were spiked into each sample at limiting dilution to estimate reads per starting template. The Illumina HiSeq System generated 87 bp sequencing reads. The published analysis was carried out like this. PCR and sequencing errors were removed by a nearest neighbor algorithm that merged closely related sequences. TCR overlap was measured as the percentage of unique tumor TCR beta sequences that were also present in the peripheral blood of the same patient. What TCRdb holds here is the immuneACCESS table cut down to in-frame rearrangements. Part of the clones is not present; checked against another copy, under half of the missing clones reflect an unresolved V gene, and the others are unexplained. V and J calls and clone size are copied from that table; D and trimming were computed from the DNA. Across this sample there are roughly 98,000 clones, with around 84% seen only once. The ten largest clones add up to less than 20% of the sample.

Selection of patients required sufficient residual fresh-frozen tumor tissue and over two years of available survival data. Although molecular status otherwise differed among the glioblastoma patients, no patient had an isocitrate dehydrogenase mutation. PBMC collection took place before vaccination, two weeks after the third vaccination, and at tumor progression if progression occurred. Genomic DNA was extracted with the Qiagen DNeasy Blood extraction Kit. To note about this clone: There is no known antigen for this receptor. The input lacks base qualities; no much larger clone sits a single base away.

Trimming at the junction amounts to 4 bases on V and 8 bases on J, and the germline ends lie 10 bases apart. Via the germline V gene, CDR1 is SGHRS and CDR2 YFSETQ. Spanning cysteine to phenylalanine, the CDR3 consists of 11 amino acids. The only DNA kept is the CDR3, 33 bases in frame from the first base. This receptor was identified in a human donor with glioblastoma. Material: blood, obtained before dendritic cell vaccination. Rearrangement joined TRBV5-1 to TRBJ2-7; a weak D assignment points to TRBD1 (6 bases agree). At the DNA level, the sequence is TGCGCCAGCAGCCAGGGGAGTAAGCAGTACTTC. It specifies CASSQGSKQYF.